What follows describes a single TCR beta chain. It has no known antigen specificity. Base qualities are not at hand, and no much larger clone is one base apart. This sample was taken from a study of T cell responses to AZD1222 COVID-19 vaccine (dated by TCRdb to about 2021). About the study as a whole: Because spike-specific TCR depth and breadth did not differ between the two schedules, AZD1222 recipients who got a second dose at roughly 4 weeks were pooled with those who got a second dose at roughly 12 weeks. A total of 233 trial participants underwent TCR sequencing, of whom 207 received two doses of AZD1222 and some 25 received two doses of the MenACWY control vaccine. Trial participants were enrolled into age subgroups of 18-55, 56-69 and 70-plus years, which contained roughly 140, 27 and 60 TCR-sequenced participants, respectively.

The time point label here, explained by the study, means: baseline before first vaccination. The vaccinee samples were drawn from two UK trials, COV001 and COV002, one of which was a single-blind randomized controlled phase 2/3 trial testing AZD1222 (ChAdOx1 nCoV-19) in healthy adults. For TCRbeta chain sequencing, PBMC samples were collected from trial participants at day 0 and at day 28 after the second dose. Paper-wide results and their limitations: No day 14 peak-response samples were available, so repertoires were characterized only after the peak T cell response. CD4 TCRs associated with the vaccine covered the entire spike protein, and the dominant responses were in regions 160-218 and 743-854. After two AZD1222 doses, spike-specific TCR breadth and depth were significantly higher than at day 0 and than in MenACWY recipients. Conclusions about previously exposed vaccinees were limited because only six AZD1222 recipients were SARS-CoV-2 seropositive at baseline. Most participants were white British and females outnumbered males, and the authors suggested that clonal diversity may have been underestimated. Reportedly, almost half of the unique spike-specific TCRs recognized epitopes lying outside the regions that are mutated in the B.1.351 and B.1.1.7 variants. In the small 56-69-year group, the increase in depth fell short of significance, most likely because of low power.

The CDR3 regions of human TCRbeta chains were analyzed by immunosequencing. Under the source paper's analysis protocol: Repertoire TCRs were matched against a reference library of SARS-CoV-2-specific TCRs generated with the MIRA antigen-specificity platform. Breadth was defined as the fraction of unique TCRs that were SARS-CoV-2-associated, and depth was defined as the fraction of total T cells that were SARS-CoV-2-associated. Each spike-specific TCR was assigned to its reactive spike region and to a CD4 or CD8 class using the MIRA data. Log10-transformed breadth and depth values were compared by one-way ANOVA with Sidak's multiple comparisons tests. Not all clones reach the TCRdb copy of this immuneACCESS table, which keeps in-frame sequences only. Checked studies attribute under half of the gap to unresolved V genes and leave the rest unexplained. Clone size and the V and J calls come from that table; the DNA yielded D and trimming. The sample records around 130,000 clones, over 90% of which are singletons. 0.91% of the sample is in the top ten clones.

The TCR sequence derives from an adult in good health. The sequencing here drew on peripheral blood, taken on day 0 of AZD1222 vaccination.

Here is the DNA: TGTGCCAGCAGTCCCAACGGTGAGACCCAGTACTTC. This sequence encodes CASSPNGETQYF. The sequence is built from TRBV12-3 or TRBV12-4 and TRBJ2-5, with the D gene too uncertain to name. V is clipped by 5 bases and J by 5 bases, and the sequence between their germline boundaries is 9 bases long. Including cysteine and phenylalanine, the CDR3 has 12 amino acids. Kept here is only the CDR3 DNA, which spans 36 bases and is read in frame from base 1.